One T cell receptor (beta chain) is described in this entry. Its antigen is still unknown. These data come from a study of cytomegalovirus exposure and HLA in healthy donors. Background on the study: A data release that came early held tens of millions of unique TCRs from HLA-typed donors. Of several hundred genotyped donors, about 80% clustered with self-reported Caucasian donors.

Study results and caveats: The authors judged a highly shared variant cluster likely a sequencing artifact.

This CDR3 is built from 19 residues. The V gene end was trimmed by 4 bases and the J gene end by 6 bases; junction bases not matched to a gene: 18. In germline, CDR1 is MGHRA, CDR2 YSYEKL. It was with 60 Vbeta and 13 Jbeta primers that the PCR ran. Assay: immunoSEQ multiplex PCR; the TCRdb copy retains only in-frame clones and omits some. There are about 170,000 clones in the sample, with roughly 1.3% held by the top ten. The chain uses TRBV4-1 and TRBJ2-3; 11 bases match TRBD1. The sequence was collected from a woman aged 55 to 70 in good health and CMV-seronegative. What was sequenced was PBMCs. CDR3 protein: CASSPVPGQGGPARDTQYF. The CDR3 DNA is TGCGCCAGCAGCCCCGTCCCGGGACAGGGGGGGCCTGCCCGGGATACGCAGTATTTT.